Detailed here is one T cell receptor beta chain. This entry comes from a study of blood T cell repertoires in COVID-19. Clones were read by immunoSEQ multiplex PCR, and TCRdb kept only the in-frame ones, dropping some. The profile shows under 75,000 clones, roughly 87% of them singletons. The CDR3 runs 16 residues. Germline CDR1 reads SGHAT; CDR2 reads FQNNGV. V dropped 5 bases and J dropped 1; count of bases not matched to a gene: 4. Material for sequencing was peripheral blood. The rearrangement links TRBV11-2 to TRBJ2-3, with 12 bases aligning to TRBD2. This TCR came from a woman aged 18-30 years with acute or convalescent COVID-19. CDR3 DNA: TGTGCCAGCAGCCCCCGGACTAGCGGGGGCACAGATACGCAGTATTTT. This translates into CASSPRTSGGTDTQYF.